This T cell receptor beta chain originates from a study of early T cells in non-severe SARS-CoV-2 infection. This CDR3 is 14 amino acids long. V lost 3 bases and J lost 4; bases outside the gene matches: 6. Germline V gives CDR1 SGHDT, CDR2 YYEEEE. This clonotype was seen ten or more times. Unique molecular identifiers (one per individual cDNA molecule) were attached. TCRdb independently ran MiXCR on the 5' RACE reads; one entry per CDR3 protein. The sample lists approximately 28,000 distinct CDR3 sequences, about 4.5% occurring once. The receptor's source is an adult who was a healthcare worker with PCR-confirmed SARS-CoV-2 infection or an uninfected control (not recorded which). The sample in question was whole blood, obtained at baseline. The chain uses TRBV5-6 and TRBJ1-1, with 7 positions matching TRBD1. The DNA for the CDR3 is TGTGCCAGCAGCTCGGGACAGCCGTCCACTGAAGCTTTCTTT. Translating it yields CASSSGQPSTEAFF. Complete variable domain (other parts from reference TRBV5-6 and TRBJ1-1): DAGVTQSPTHLIKTRGQQVTLRCSPKSGHDTVSWYQQALGQGPQFIFQYYEEEERQRGNFPDRFSGHQFPNYSSELNVNALLLGDSALYLCASSSGQPSTEAFFGQGTRLTVV.